The 9 T cell receptor beta chains given below trace back to one sample, sequenced in a study of blood T cell repertoires in COVID-19. Profiled with immunoSEQ multiplex PCR; TCRdb holds only in-frame clones, not every one. The sample lists 380,000 or so clones, around 89% occurring once. The sequencing sample was made of PBMCs or T cells enriched from blood (not recorded which). The receptor set was obtained from a woman aged 25 to 45 with acute COVID-19.

This chain uses TRBV29-1 with TRBJ2-7; D uncertain. The germline gives CDR1 SQVTM, CDR2 ANQGSEA. V was trimmed by 3 bases and J by 3 bases, leaving 6 bases between them. The CDR3 length is 11 residues. CDR3 coding DNA: TGCAGCGTTGAGGTCTACTACGAGCAGTACTTC. Amino acids: CSVEVYYEQYF.

V gene TRBV30 combines with J gene TRBJ1-1; the D is unclear. Trimming cost V 3 bases and J 0 bases, with 11 bases left between them. The length of the CDR3 is 14 residues. From germline, CDR1 is GTSNPN and CDR2 SVGIG (reference sequence). CDR3 loop: CAWRREVLNTEAFF. DNA of the CDR3: TGTGCCTGGAGGCGAGAGGTTTTGAACACTGAAGCTTTCTTT.

This chain links TRBV4-1 with TRBJ1-3; TRBD1 matches 7 bases. V trimming: 1 base; J trimming: 0 bases; junction bases outside the gene matches: 6. This CDR3 comprises 17 residues. CDR1 is MGHRA and CDR2 is YSYEKL in the germline V gene. The CDR3, as DNA: TGCGCCAGCAGCCAAGCTTTGGGACAGTACTCTGGAAACACCATATATTTT. Translation: CASSQALGQYSGNTIYF.

This chain joins TRBV14 and TRBJ2-5, with a tentative D call TRBD1 (6 bases). Germline V lookup: CDR1 SGHDN, CDR2 FVKESK. V lost 3 bases, J lost 2 bases, and 13 bases lay in between. The CDR3 is made up of 15 amino acids. The DNA for the CDR3 is TGTGCCAGCAGCCAGAAACAGGGAGTTCAAGAGACCCAGTACTTC. Translation: CASSQKQGVQETQYF.

The chain links TRBV10-3 to TRBJ1-1; TRBD1 matches 8 bases. The junction had 9 bases not matched to a gene; V was cut back by 4 bases and J by 8 bases. CDR3 length equals 14 residues. Germline CDR1 reads ENHRY; CDR2 reads SYGVKD. In DNA, the CDR3 is TGTGCCATCAGTGGGCCCGGACAGGGCAAAGAAGCTTTCTTT. Translation: CAISGPGQGKEAFF.

This clone has only one observation. The V and J genes are TRBV14 and TRBJ2-3, with TRBD2 as a possible D gene (6 bases). The CDR3 extends over 16 amino acids. Germline values: CDR1 SGHDN, CDR2 FVKESK. V dropped 0 bases and J dropped 4 bases, with 14 bases sitting between them. The CDR3 DNA follows: TGTGCCAGCAGCCAAGATGGCGGACTACCCCCAGATACGCAGTATTTT. The encoded protein is CASSQDGGLPPDTQYF.

The rearrangement joins TRBV3-1 (or the pseudogene TRBV3-2) to TRBJ2-4; 9 bases fit TRBD1. The junction had 14 bases not matched to a gene; V was cut back by 5 bases and J by 0 bases. From germline, CDR1 is LGHDT and CDR2 YNNKEL (reference sequence). The CDR3 consists of 19 residues. CDR3 nucleotides: TGTGCCAGCAGCTCCCCCGGGACAGGGAGGGGGATAGCCAAAAACATTCAGTACTTC. It is translated as CASSSPGTGRGIAKNIQYF.

The rearrangement uses TRBV6-4 and TRBJ2-1; TRBD2 agrees at 7 bases. CDR1 is MRHNA, CDR2 SNTAGT, per germline. The V and J ends lost 2 bases and 4 bases, in that order; junction bases with no gene match: 5. CDR3 length: 15 amino acids. The DNA of the CDR3 is TGTGCCAGCAGTGACAAAGGGGAGGGGTACAATGAGCAGTTCTTC. This codes for CASSDKGEGYNEQFF.

The chain links TRBV7-9 to TRBJ1-1; 7 bases align to TRBD1. CDR3 length equals 14 residues. The V and J ends lost 4 bases and 6 bases, in that order; junction bases with no gene match: 8. CDR1 is SEHNR, CDR2 FQNEAQ, per germline (reference sequence). CDR3 nucleotides: TGTGCCAGCAGCTACCAACAGGGGTCGTCTGAAGCTTTCTTT. This codes for CASSYQQGSSEAFF.